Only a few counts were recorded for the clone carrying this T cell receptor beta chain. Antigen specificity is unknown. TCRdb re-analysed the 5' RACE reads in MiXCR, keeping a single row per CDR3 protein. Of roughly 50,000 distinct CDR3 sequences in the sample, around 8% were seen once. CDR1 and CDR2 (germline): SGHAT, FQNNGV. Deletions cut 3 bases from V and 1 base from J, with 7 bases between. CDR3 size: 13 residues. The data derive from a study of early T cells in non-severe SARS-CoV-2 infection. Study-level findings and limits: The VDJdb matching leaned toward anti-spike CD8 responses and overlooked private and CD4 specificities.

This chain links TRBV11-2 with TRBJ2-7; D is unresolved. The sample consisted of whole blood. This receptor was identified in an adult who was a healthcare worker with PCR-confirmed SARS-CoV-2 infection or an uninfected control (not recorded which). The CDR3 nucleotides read TGTGCCAGCAGCTTCGTCGGTTCCTACGAGCAGTACTTC. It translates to CASSFVGSYEQYF.